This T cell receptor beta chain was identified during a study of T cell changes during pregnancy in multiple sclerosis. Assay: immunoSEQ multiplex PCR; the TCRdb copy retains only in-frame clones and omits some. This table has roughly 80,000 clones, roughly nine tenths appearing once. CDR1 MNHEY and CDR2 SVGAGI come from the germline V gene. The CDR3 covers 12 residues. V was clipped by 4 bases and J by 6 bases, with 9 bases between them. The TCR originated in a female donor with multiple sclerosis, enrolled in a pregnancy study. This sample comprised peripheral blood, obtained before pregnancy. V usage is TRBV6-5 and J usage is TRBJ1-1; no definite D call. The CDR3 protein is CASSLGRSEAFF. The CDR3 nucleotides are TGTGCCAGCAGTTTAGGGAGGTCTGAAGCTTTCTTT.